These 26 T cell receptor beta chains share one sample of origin, sequenced in a study of kidney transplant recipient with SARS-CoV-2 infection. MiXCR was run by TCRdb on the reads, yielding one entry per CDR3 protein. This table has fewer than 250,000 distinct CDR3 sequences, 25% to 30% appearing once. The sample consisted of a blood sample, taken at baseline and on roughly day 120 from a kidney transplant recipient. The source of these receptors is a male patient between 25 and 39 years old who had COVID-19 and was a kidney transplant recipient. Part of the T cells may come from the graft donor.

Comment on this clonotype: A much more abundant neighbour one base away suggests this may be a read error. J is TRBJ2-2 and V is TRBV19; possibly TRBD1 for D (6 bases). Per germline, CDR1 LNHDA and CDR2 SQIVND (reference sequence). Trimming took 10 bases from V and 4 from J, leaving 22 bases between them. CDR3 length: 16 amino acids. CDR3 sequence: CANMEDVAGVTGELFF. The CDR3 coding sequence is TGTGCCAATATGGAAGATGTGGCAGGGGTCACCGGGGAGCTGTTTTTT. Together with reference TRBV19 and TRBJ2-2, the CDR3 gives the full variable domain: DGGITQSPKYLFRKEGQNVTLSCEQNLNHDAMYWYRQDPGQGLRLIYYSQIVNDFQKGDIAEGYSVSREKKESFPLTVTSAQKNPTAFYLCANMEDVAGVTGELFFGEGSRLTVL.

This clonotype was counted many times. The chain employs TRBV6-2 or TRBV6-3 and TRBJ1-2; D is undetermined. V was trimmed by 5 bases and J by 4 bases, leaving 23 bases between them. The CDR3 runs 17 residues. Germline lookup yields CDR1 MNHEY and CDR2 SVGEGT. DNA for the CDR3: TGTGCCAGCAGTGAAAGCCACTGCATCGGAAAGACCTATGGCTACACCTTC. It translates to CASSESHCIGKTYGYTF.

This clonotype was detected many times. The chain links TRBV6-5 to TRBJ2-1; 7 nucleotides match TRBD2. CDR3 length: 15 residues. The V gene end was trimmed by 2 bases and the J gene end by 5 bases; junction bases not matched to a gene: 6. CDR1 and CDR2 from the germline V gene are MNHEY and SVGAGI. The CDR3 coding sequence is TGTGCCAGCAGTTACGTGGGAGGGCCAAACAATGAGCAGTTCTTC. It specifies CASSYVGGPNNEQFF.

As concerns this clonotype: This could be a read error, since a much larger clone is one nucleotide away. The V call is TRBV12-2, the J call TRBJ1-2. TRBV12-2 is designated a pseudogene. CDR3 length: 17 residues. The CDR3 nucleotides read TGTTCAAGTCGCCGGTTACCGACTCCACGAAAGACCTATGGCTACACCTTC. Translated, it gives CSSRRLPTPRKTYGYTF.

Remarks on this clonotype: This sequence may be a read error, since a much larger clone differs from it by one base. The V call is TRBV12-2, the J call TRBJ1-2. TRBV12-2 is labeled a pseudogene. The CDR3 runs 17 residues. Here the CDR3 reads CASRTQETPRKTYGYTF. CDR3 coding DNA: TGTGCAAGTCGCACGCAGGAGACTCCACGAAAGACCTATGGCTACACCTTC.

Turning to this clonotype: A much bigger clone sits one base away, suggesting this may be a read error. The V and J genes are TRBV6-8 and TRBJ1-6; tentatively, D is TRBD1 (5 bases). Germline CDR1 is MNHGY and CDR2 is SAAAGT. Trimming left V 6 bases short and J 5 bases short, with 11 bases between. The CDR3 contains 14 residues. CDR3 in amino acids: CASSWGLNNSPLHF. In DNA form, the CDR3 reads TGTGCCAGCAGCTGGGGACTGAATAATTCACCCCTCCACTTT.

This clonotype has just one count. The chain employs TRBV30 and TRBJ2-3; D ambiguous. In germline, CDR1 is GTSNPN, CDR2 SVGIG (reference sequence). The CDR3 spans 12 residues. V was cut by 0 bases and J by 4 bases, with 5 bases left in between. DNA of the CDR3: TGTGCCTGGAGTGTTGGACCAGATACGCAGTATTTT. Protein: CAWSVGPDTQYF.

Note on this clonotype: Since a much larger clone is just one base distant, this may be a read error. The V gene is TRBV20-1, the J gene TRBJ2-1; D gene uncertain. Germline V CDR1 and CDR2: DFQATT, SNEGSKA (reference sequence). V gave up 3 bases and J gave up 0 bases, with 9 bases separating them. There are 14 residues in the CDR3. The CDR3, as DNA: TGCAGTGCTAGCTTCCCGAGCTCCTACAATGAGCAGTTCTTC. It encodes CSASFPSSYNEQFF.

To note about this clonotype: This may stem from a read error, because a much larger clone lies one nucleotide away. V is TRBV30 and J is TRBJ1-2; D unresolved. Per the germline V gene, CDR1 is GTSNPN and CDR2 is SVGIG (reference sequence). The CDR3 totals 16 residues. V lost 5 bases and J 7 bases, leaving 26 bases between the germline ends. Written as DNA, the CDR3 is TGTGCCTGGGGAAGGATGCGTTATAGAAAGACCTGTGGCTACACCTTC. Protein sequence: CAWGRMRYRKTCGYTF.

This clonotype was picked up many times. The chain is built from TRBV20-1 and TRBJ1-1; 8 bases are a match to TRBD1. Germline values: CDR1 DFQATT, CDR2 SNEGSKA (reference sequence). The V and J ends lost 2 bases and 11 bases, in that order; junction bases with no gene match: 13. The CDR3 is 14 amino acids. The CDR3 DNA sequence: TGCAGTGCTAGATCGGACAGGGTGATAGACCTGGCTTTCTTT. As protein: CSARSDRVIDLAFF.

This clonotype was seen just once. A much larger clone lies a single base off, so this may be a read error. This chain uses TRBV12-3 or TRBV12-4 with TRBJ1-1; D is ambiguous. V was pared by 5 bases and J by 4 bases, with 8 bases between. CDR3 length: 12 amino acids. The CDR3 DNA is TGTGCCAGCAGTGCGTTTGGCACTGAAGCTTTCTTT. This encodes CASSAFGTEAFF.

Concerning this clonotype: A much larger clone lies a single base off, so this may be a read error. Lacking the conserved final phenylalanine or tryptophan, this CDR3 likely reflects a read error. The genes are TRBV9 and TRBJ1-4; 10 nucleotides match TRBD1. The CDR3 length is 20 residues. With 1 base clipped from V and 8 bases from J, the junction kept 20 bases outside the gene matches. In germline, CDR1 is SGDLS, CDR2 YYNGEE. In nucleotides, the CDR3 is TGTGCCAGCAGCGTACATGCCGATCCGGGACAGGGGCGCGCAGGAGAAAAACTGTTTTCT. This codes for CASSVHADPGQGRAGEKLFS.

This clonotype was counted many times. This chain links TRBV6-5 with TRBJ1-1, with D tentatively TRBD1 (5 bases). V was shortened by 7 bases and J by 0 bases, with 12 bases between the two germline ends. The V gene's germline CDR1 is MNHEY and CDR2 SVGAGI. The CDR3 spans 14 residues. The CDR3 DNA follows: TGTGCCAGCACCTCAGGGTTCATGAACACTGAAGCTTTCTTT. Protein product: CASTSGFMNTEAFF.

Remarks on this clonotype: Mismatch with germline at one junction end may stem from a read error. V usage is TRBV7-9 and J usage is TRBJ2-3; no clear D. Looked up from germline, CDR1 is SEHNR and CDR2 is FQNEAQ (reference sequence). The CDR3 sequence is 14 residues long. CDR3 DNA: TGTGCCAGTAGCTTAATGGCCAGCACAGATGCGCAGTATTTT. Its translation is CASSLMASTDAQYF.

This clonotype came up many times. The genes are TRBV7-9 and TRBJ1-2, with D unclear. CDR3 size: 17 residues. The germline gives CDR1 SEHNR, CDR2 FQNEAQ (reference sequence). Trimming left V 5 bases short and J 4 bases short, with 23 bases between. The CDR3 DNA reads TGTGCCAGCAGCAACCAGGTATACCATGGAAAGACCTATGGCTACACCTTC. It specifies CASSNQVYHGKTYGYTF.

This clonotype was picked up many times. V is TRBV20-1 and J is TRBJ1-1, with D possibly TRBD1 on 6 matching bases. The V end was cut by 6 bases, the J end by 0 bases, with 17 bases between. CDR3 length: 15 amino acids. CDR1 and CDR2 (germline): DFQATT, SNEGSKA (reference sequence). CDR3 DNA: TGCAGTGCCCGGACCCGACAGGCCATGAACACTGAAGCTTTCTTT. Translation: CSARTRQAMNTEAFF.

J is TRBJ2-6 and V is TRBV19; 9 nucleotides agree with TRBD1. Germline V CDR1 and CDR2: LNHDA, SQIVND (reference sequence). Trimming removed 7 bases from V and 4 bases from J; junction bases left unmatched: 11. The CDR3 has 17 amino acids. The CDR3 nucleotides read TGTGCCAGTATGCGCCGGGACAGGGTCGGCGGGGCCAACGTCCTGACTTTC. Translating gives CASMRRDRVGGANVLTF. Filled out from reference TRBV19 and TRBJ2-6, the complete variable domain reads DGGITQSPKYLFRKEGQNVTLSCEQNLNHDAMYWYRQDPGQGLRLIYYSQIVNDFQKGDIAEGYSVSREKKESFPLTVTSAQKNPTAFYLCASMRRDRVGGANVLTFGAGSRLTVL.

V usage is TRBV9 and J usage is TRBJ1-3, with a weak D call TRBD1 (6 bases). Trimming pared 4 bases from V and 4 bases from J, leaving 9 bases between. Germline V gives CDR1 SGDLS, CDR2 YYNGEE. This CDR3 comprises 13 residues. This CDR3 is CASSRGGGNTIYF. The CDR3 coding sequence is TGTGCCAGCAGCAGGGGGGGCGGAAACACCATATATTTT.

For this clonotype: Given a much more abundant clone one base away, this may be a read error. CDR3 amino acids: CASSYGEGIVAGELFF. The DNA for the CDR3 is TGTGCCAGCAGCTATGGGGAGGGGATTGTCGCCGGGGAGCTGTTTTTT. The chain is built from TRBV6-2 or TRBV6-3 and TRBJ2-2; TRBD2 agrees at 7 bases. This CDR3 is 16 amino acids long. V gave up 6 bases and J gave up 6 bases; unmatched junction bases: 13. Germline CDR1 is MNHEY and CDR2 is SVGEGT.

This clonotype showed up just a few times. The V and J genes are TRBV10-1 and TRBJ1-2, with D unresolved. Germline V gene sequence: CDR1 WNHNN, CDR2 SYGVQD (reference sequence). CDR3 length: 17 residues. V was shortened by 5 bases and J by 4 bases, with 23 bases between the two germline ends. The CDR3 protein is CASSKGARSRKTYGYTF. The CDR3 DNA follows: TGCGCCAGCAGTAAGGGAGCAAGATCGCGAAAGACCTATGGCTACACCTTC.

This clonotype was observed many times. The gene calls are TRBV27 and TRBJ2-1; no reliable D call. There are 17 residues in the CDR3. Trimming took off 6 bases at V and 1 base at J, with 19 bases between the two ends. Germline values: CDR1 MNHEY, CDR2 SMNVEV (reference sequence). The CDR3 coding sequence is TGTGCCAGCAGCCGCACGTCCCCTTTGGATTCCTACAATGAGCAGTTCTTC. This gives the protein CASSRTSPLDSYNEQFF.

In its sample, this clonotype was seen many times. This chain links TRBV5-1 with TRBJ1-4; D may be TRBD1 (5 bases). Trimming removed 4 bases from V and 4 bases from J, with 11 bases in between. The germline CDR1 and CDR2 sequences are SGHRS and YFSETQ. The CDR3 sequence is 14 residues long. The CDR3 nucleotides read TGCGCCAGCAGCCAGGACACCTATAATGAAAAACTGTTTTTT. Its translation: CASSQDTYNEKLFF.

This clonotype was recorded many times. No DNA is shown, since the ends of the CDR3 on it are uncertain; the CDR3 is the one TCRdb lists. The J gene is TRBJ1-2, the V gene TRBV7-5. TRBV7-5 is assigned pseudogene status. Including both end residues, the CDR3 is 19 amino acids long. CDR3 amino acids: CISVPELEAEVGKTYGYTF.

Notes on this clonotype: A much larger clone differs from this one at a single base, so this may be a read error. CDR3 amino acids: CASSPTLGGYYGYTF. The CDR3 bases are TGTGCCAGCAGCCCTACTCTCGGGGGCTACTATGGCTACACCTTC. The chain is built from TRBV5-8 and TRBJ1-2, with D perhaps matching TRBD1 (6 bases). CDR3 length: 15 amino acids. From germline, CDR1 is SGHTS and CDR2 YDEGEE. V was clipped by 4 bases and J by 3 bases, with 16 bases between them. The full variable domain, with the rest looked up from reference TRBV5-8 and TRBJ1-2, is EAGVTQSPTHLIKTRGQQATLRCSPISGHTSVYWYQQALGLGLQFLLWYDEGEERNRGNFPPRFSGRQFPNYSSELNVNALELEDSALYLCASSPTLGGYYGYTFGSGTRLTVV.

This clonotype was observed many times. The V and J genes are TRBV11-2 and TRBJ1-6; 7 nucleotides match TRBD1. The CDR3 is made up of 15 amino acids. Trimming at V came to 1 base and at J to 10 bases, leaving 7 bases not matched to a gene. CDR1 is SGHAT, CDR2 FQNNGV, per germline. The CDR3 coding sequence is TGTGCCAGCAGCTTAGTATCCACAGGGGAATCACCCCTCCACTTT. Translation: CASSLVSTGESPLHF.

J is TRBJ2-4 and V is TRBV20-1; weak D call: TRBD2 (5 bases). Germline CDR1 reads DFQATT; CDR2 reads SNEGSKA (reference sequence). Trimming took off 5 bases at V and 10 bases at J, with 12 bases between the two ends. The length of the CDR3 is 11 residues. CDR3 in amino acids: CSAAGPLIQYF. For the CDR3, the DNA is TGCAGTGCTGCGGGTCCCCTAATTCAGTACTTC.